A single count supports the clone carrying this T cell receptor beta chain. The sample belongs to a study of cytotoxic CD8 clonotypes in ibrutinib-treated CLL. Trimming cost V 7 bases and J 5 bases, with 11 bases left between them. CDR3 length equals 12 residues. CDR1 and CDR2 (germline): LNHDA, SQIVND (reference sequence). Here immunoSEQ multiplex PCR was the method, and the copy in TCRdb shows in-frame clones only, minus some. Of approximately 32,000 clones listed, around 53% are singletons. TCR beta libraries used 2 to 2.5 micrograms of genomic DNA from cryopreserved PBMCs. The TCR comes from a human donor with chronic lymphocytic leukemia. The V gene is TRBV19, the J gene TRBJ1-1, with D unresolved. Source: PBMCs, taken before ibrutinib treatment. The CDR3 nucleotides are TGTGCCAGTAAAGGTAGAGGGACTGAAGCTTTCTTT. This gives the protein CASKGRGTEAFF.